A single T cell receptor beta chain is shown here with its context. Its recognized antigen is unknown. Nothing much larger sits one base from this clone, and base qualities are not available. The immunoSEQ Assay, which uses bias-controlled multiplex PCR amplification of genomic DNA, was used to profile TCRbeta CDR3 regions. Per the authors' processing: The absolute abundance of each unique TCRbeta CDR3 region was quantified after sequences were collapsed and filtered. Two models were used to test differential abundance: a binomial model (Fisher-equivalent) and a beta-binomial model that adds time-dependent variance fitted from healthy donors. Any clone with fewer than 5 combined templates was excluded, and a clone was called differentially abundant if its Benjamini-Hochberg FDR was below 0.01. The form v = (b*log(k)+a)^2 was used to model beta-binomial variance as a function of total template count across the two samples. The clones in this table, taken by TCRdb from immuneACCESS, are in-frame only. Not every clone is retained; where verified, under half of the shortfall comes from an unresolved V gene, and the cause of the rest is unknown. V and J calls plus clone size are reproduced from that table; the DNA served to infer D and trimming. Across this sample there are around 120,000 clones, with about 88% seen only once. The top ten constitute 8.4% of the sample.

The sample belongs to a study of identifying expanded T cells in peripheral blood (dated by TCRdb to between 2018 and 2021). Turning to the overall study: Four technical replicates, made by sequencing separate aliquots from the same pool of genomic DNA, were compared pairwise. Broader findings and caveats from the paper: Across all healthy-donor time intervals, the beta-binomial model significantly lowered both the number of clones called differentially abundant and the false-positive rate. Between technical replicates the binomial model flagged approximately 1.2 differentially abundant clones, whereas over roughly 2 weeks the binomial model flagged about 16.4 and over roughly 4 weeks 19 to 20. Across all healthy donors, variance in clone template counts between approximately 2-week samples was found to increase significantly with total template count. The authors expected that over much longer intervals, such as months to years, biological variance in healthy repertoires might increase even further.

Via the germline V gene, CDR1 is KGHSH and CDR2 LQKENI. From its cysteine to its phenylalanine, the CDR3 spans 15 amino acids. The kept DNA is CDR3 alone, 45 bases in frame from the first base. Deletion took 3 bases off V and 1 base off J, with a span of 12 bases between the germline ends. No immune events, such as infections, were documented for the healthy donors during the collection period. To calibrate time-dependent variance in a beta-binomial model of T-cell clone differential abundance, blood repertoires from healthy donors were used as a training cohort. The training cohort included some ten healthy donors, of whom 3 were female and 7 were male. An age range of roughly 25 to 70 years, with an average of around 42 years, was recorded for the donors. Whole blood from each healthy donor was obtained from a commercial supplier and was collected at three time points 2 to 3 weeks apart. Genomic DNA was extracted from unsorted whole blood for immunosequencing.

The rearrangement joined TRBV18 to TRBJ2-5; tentative D gene TRBD2, with 5 bases matching. Source material: blood. This receptor was identified in a person aged 18 to 75 in good health. The DNA sequence is as follows: TGTGCCAGCTCACCTGAAGGGAGTCTCCAAGAGACCCAGTACTTC. This codes for CASSPEGSLQETQYF.